A selection of T cell receptor beta chains follows, all from one sample in a study of metastatic and nonmetastatic thyroid tumors. TCRdb used MiXCR to call clones anew from the PCR reads. The sample lists 9,900 or so clones; less than 40% were seen once. The sample taken for sequencing was tumor tissue. The receptors derive from a female donor with papillary thyroid cancer or a benign thyroid nodule (not recorded which). Some clones in this sample may be carry-over from other donors' samples. Each CDR3 is given with its conserved first and last residue. Each record gives: V gene, clone size, J gene, D gene, CDR3 DNA, CDR3 protein. A D gene is named only where the DNA matches it firmly. Clone size is shown for a subset of rows, as once, few, many or a class of expanded clone.

v_gene: TRBV6-1; abundance: few; j_gene: TRBJ2-6; d_gene: .; CDR3nt: TGTGCCAGCATCGCAGGTACCTCTTGGGCCAACGTCCTGACTTTC; CDR3aa: CASIAGTSWANVLTF
v_gene: TRBV18; abundance: once; j_gene: TRBJ1-3; d_gene: .; CDR3nt: TGTGCCAGCTCACCAGTCCCGGGGGCGGACGGAAACACCATATATTTT; CDR3aa: CASSPVPGADGNTIYF
v_gene: TRBV9; abundance: medium-sized; j_gene: TRBJ2-2; d_gene: .; CDR3nt: TGTGCCAGCAGCGCCGTCCAGCACACCGGGGAGCTGTTTTTT; CDR3aa: CASSAVQHTGELFF
v_gene: TRBV11-2; abundance: few; j_gene: TRBJ2-5; d_gene: .; CDR3nt: TGTGCCAGCAGCTTAGGAGGGGCGGAGCGGAGAAGGTTGGAGACCCAGTACTTC; CDR3aa: CASSLGGAERRRLETQYF
v_gene: TRBV19; abundance: .; j_gene: TRBJ2-7; d_gene: .; CDR3nt: TGTGCCAGTAGTAGGGACGGCGGGGCGAGCTACGATCAGTACTTC; CDR3aa: CASSRDGGASYDQYF
v_gene: TRBV20-1; abundance: .; j_gene: TRBJ2-7; d_gene: TRBD2; CDR3nt: TGCAGTGGACTAGCGGGCTCCTACGAGCAGTACTTC; CDR3aa: CSGLAGSYEQYF
v_gene: TRBV20-1; abundance: .; j_gene: TRBJ1-2; d_gene: .; CDR3nt: TGCAGTGCTGGACACGCAGTCTATGGCTACACCTTC; CDR3aa: CSAGHAVYGYTF
v_gene: TRBV5-1; abundance: medium-sized; j_gene: TRBJ2-3; d_gene: TRBD2; CDR3nt: TGCGCCAGCAGCTCCGGGACTAGTGCGAACACAGATACGCAGTATTTT; CDR3aa: CASSSGTSANTDTQYF
v_gene: TRBV28; abundance: .; j_gene: TRBJ2-3; d_gene: .; CDR3nt: TGTGCCAGCAGTCCCCCTCCCCGAGGGGCGATCGGGACAGATACGCAGTATTTT; CDR3aa: CASSPPPRGAIGTDTQYF
v_gene: TRBV10-3; abundance: medium-sized; j_gene: TRBJ2-7; d_gene: TRBD1; CDR3nt: TGTGCCATCAGGACCGGACAGGGTCCCTACGAGCAGTACTTC; CDR3aa: CAIRTGQGPYEQYF
v_gene: TRBV7-8; abundance: .; j_gene: TRBJ1-1; d_gene: .; CDR3nt: TGTGCCAGCAGCTTAGCCGGGACGACTAACACTGAAGCTTTCTTT; CDR3aa: CASSLAGTTNTEAFF
v_gene: TRBV7-9; abundance: .; j_gene: TRBJ2-2; d_gene: TRBD1; CDR3nt: TGTGCCAGCAGCGAGGGACAGGGATACACCGGGGAGCTGTTTTTT; CDR3aa: CASSEGQGYTGELFF
v_gene: TRBV11-2; abundance: medium-sized; j_gene: TRBJ2-1; d_gene: .; CDR3nt: TGTGCCAGCGGCTACGGACACTACAATGAGCAGTTCTTC; CDR3aa: CASGYGHYNEQFF
v_gene: TRBV6-1; abundance: few; j_gene: TRBJ1-2; d_gene: .; CDR3nt: TGTGCCAGCAGTGAAATAACAGGGTCTGGCTACACCTTC; CDR3aa: CASSEITGSGYTF
v_gene: TRBV10-3; abundance: medium-sized; j_gene: TRBJ1-1; d_gene: .; CDR3nt: TGTGCCATCTCTACGGCGGGGACCCCTCTGAACACTGAAGCTTTCTTT; CDR3aa: CAISTAGTPLNTEAFF
v_gene: TRBV11-1; abundance: medium-sized; j_gene: TRBJ1-5; d_gene: TRBD1; CDR3nt: TGTGCCAGCAGCTTAGCGATCGGGCAGGGGGCGGCGAGTCAGCCCCAGCATTTT; CDR3aa: CASSLAIGQGAASQPQHF
v_gene: TRBV7-2; abundance: medium-sized; j_gene: TRBJ2-3; d_gene: .; CDR3nt: TGTGCCAGCAGCGATAGATTCACAGATACGCAGTATTTT; CDR3aa: CASSDRFTDTQYF
v_gene: TRBV6-1; abundance: .; j_gene: TRBJ1-1; d_gene: .; CDR3nt: TGTGCCAGCAGTGGACTAAAGGTGGGAGTATATACTGAAGCTTTCTTT; CDR3aa: CASSGLKVGVYTEAFF
v_gene: TRBV7-9; abundance: few; j_gene: TRBJ1-2; d_gene: .; CDR3nt: TGTGCCAGCAGCTTAGAGCTCTATGGCTACACCTTC; CDR3aa: CASSLELYGYTF
v_gene: TRBV5-1; abundance: .; j_gene: TRBJ2-2; d_gene: .; CDR3nt: TGCGCCAGCAGTCTTCTTGGGACATTTGCGTCCGGGGAGCTGTTTTTT; CDR3aa: CASSLLGTFASGELFF
v_gene: TRBV20-1; abundance: .; j_gene: TRBJ2-7; d_gene: TRBD2; CDR3nt: TGCAGTGCCCCAGTCGGGTCTAGCGGGAGTGTGTTTCTATACGAGCAGTACTTC; CDR3aa: CSAPVGSSGSVFLYEQYF
v_gene: TRBV2; abundance: medium-sized; j_gene: TRBJ2-7; d_gene: .; CDR3nt: TGTGCCAGCAGTGAAGGAGGGGGGCCCTTGGGGGAGCAGTACTTC; CDR3aa: CASSEGGGPLGEQYF
v_gene: TRBV2; abundance: medium-sized; j_gene: TRBJ2-7; d_gene: .; CDR3nt: TGTGCCAGCAGGGAAGAGACAGGTAGTAACGACGAGCAGTACTTC; CDR3aa: CASREETGSNDEQYF
v_gene: TRBV20-1; abundance: .; j_gene: TRBJ1-1; d_gene: .; CDR3nt: TGCAGTGCTACCCCCTCCGCCATCATGAACACTGAAGCTTTCTTT; CDR3aa: CSATPSAIMNTEAFF
v_gene: TRBV11-1; abundance: medium-sized; j_gene: TRBJ1-2; d_gene: .; CDR3nt: TGTGCCAGCTTAGAGAGCGGGGGGGGAGATTATGGCGGCTACACCTTC; CDR3aa: CASLESGGGDYGGYTF
v_gene: TRBV13; abundance: medium-sized; j_gene: TRBJ1-1; d_gene: .; CDR3nt: TGTGCCAGCAGCCATAACAACCCGGGGAACACTGAAGCTTTCTTT; CDR3aa: CASSHNNPGNTEAFF
v_gene: TRBV28; abundance: .; j_gene: TRBJ1-2; d_gene: .; CDR3nt: TGTGCCAGCAGTTTAACCGGGTATGGCTACACCTTC; CDR3aa: CASSLTGYGYTF
v_gene: TRBV6-1; abundance: few; j_gene: TRBJ2-1; d_gene: TRBD1; CDR3nt: TGTGCCAGCAGCCCCGGGACAGGGGGGTACAATGAGCAGTTCTTC; CDR3aa: CASSPGTGGYNEQFF
v_gene: TRBV6-1; abundance: .; j_gene: TRBJ2-7; d_gene: TRBD1; CDR3nt: TGTGCCAGCAGTACGCGACCAGGGGGCGAAATCTACGAGCAGTACTTC; CDR3aa: CASSTRPGGEIYEQYF
v_gene: TRBV6-2/TRBV6-3; abundance: .; j_gene: TRBJ2-1; d_gene: TRBD2; CDR3nt: TGTGCCAGCACCCCCTTGAGCTTCCTAGCGGGAAACCCGACTCCGGGCGAGCAGTTCTTC; CDR3aa: CASTPLSFLAGNPTPGEQFF
v_gene: TRBV19; abundance: few; j_gene: TRBJ2-1; d_gene: .; CDR3nt: TGTGCCATTAGTATAACAGTTGGGGCAGGGTTAGGTAATGAGCAGTTCTTC; CDR3aa: CAISITVGAGLGNEQFF
v_gene: TRBV7-3; abundance: .; j_gene: TRBJ2-2; d_gene: TRBD2; CDR3nt: TGTGCCAGCAGCTTAGCGGGAGGCGCCAACACCGGGGAGCTGTTTTTT; CDR3aa: CASSLAGGANTGELFF
v_gene: TRBV28; abundance: .; j_gene: TRBJ2-3; d_gene: .; CDR3nt: TGTGCCAGCAGTTTTAAGGCGGGATACTACACAGATACGCAGTATTTT; CDR3aa: CASSFKAGYYTDTQYF